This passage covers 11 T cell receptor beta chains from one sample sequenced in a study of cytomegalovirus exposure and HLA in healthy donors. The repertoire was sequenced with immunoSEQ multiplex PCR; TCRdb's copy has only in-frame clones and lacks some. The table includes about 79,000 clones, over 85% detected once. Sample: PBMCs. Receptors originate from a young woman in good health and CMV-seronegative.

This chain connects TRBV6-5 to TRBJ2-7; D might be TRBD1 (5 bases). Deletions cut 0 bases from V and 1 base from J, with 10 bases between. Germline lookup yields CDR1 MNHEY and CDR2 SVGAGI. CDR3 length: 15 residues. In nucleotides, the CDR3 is TGTGCCAGCAGTTACTCGGCAGGGCAGTCCTACGAGCAGTACTTC. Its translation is CASSYSAGQSYEQYF.

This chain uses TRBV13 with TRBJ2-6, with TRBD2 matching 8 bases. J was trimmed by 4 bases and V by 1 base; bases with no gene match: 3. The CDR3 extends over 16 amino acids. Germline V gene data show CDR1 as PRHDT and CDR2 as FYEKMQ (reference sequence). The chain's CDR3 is CASSLAGGSGANVLTF. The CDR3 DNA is TGTGCCAGCAGCTTAGCGGGAGGGTCCGGGGCCAACGTCCTGACTTTC.

CDR3 in DNA: TGTGCCAGCTCACCCATCAACACAATGAACACTGAAGCTTTCTTT. Protein product: CASSPINTMNTEAFF. The chain couples TRBV18 to TRBJ1-1; D is unclear. This CDR3 contains 15 residues. V was clipped by 3 bases and J by 0 bases, with 11 bases between them. Germline CDR1 and CDR2: KGHSH and LQKENI.

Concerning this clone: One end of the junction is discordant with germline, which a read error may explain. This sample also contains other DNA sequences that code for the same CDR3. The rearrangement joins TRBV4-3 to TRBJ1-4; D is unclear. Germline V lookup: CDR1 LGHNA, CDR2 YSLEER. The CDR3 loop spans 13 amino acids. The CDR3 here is CASSPNKNEKLFF. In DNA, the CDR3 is TGCGCCAGCAGCCCCAACAAGAATGAAAAACTATTTTTT.

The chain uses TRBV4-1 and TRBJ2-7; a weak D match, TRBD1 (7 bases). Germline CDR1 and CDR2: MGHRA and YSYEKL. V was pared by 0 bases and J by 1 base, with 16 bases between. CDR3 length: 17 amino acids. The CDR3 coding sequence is TGCGCCAGCAGCCAAGATCTTGGGGACAGCGGGTCCTACGAGCAGTACTTC. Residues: CASSQDLGDSGSYEQYF.

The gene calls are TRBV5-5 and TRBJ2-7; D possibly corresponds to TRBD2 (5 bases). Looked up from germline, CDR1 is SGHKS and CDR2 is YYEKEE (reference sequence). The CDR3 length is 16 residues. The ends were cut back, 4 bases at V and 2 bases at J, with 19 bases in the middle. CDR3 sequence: CASSPHPTSEAYEQYF. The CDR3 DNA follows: TGTGCCAGCAGCCCACACCCAACTAGTGAAGCCTACGAGCAGTACTTC.

CDR3 sequence (DNA): TGTGCCAGCAGCTTGGACCTAGGTGAAAAACTGTTTTTT. It specifies CASSLDLGEKLFF. The chain links TRBV5-4 to TRBJ1-4; D gene ambiguous. Trimming shortened V by 0 bases and J by 7 bases, and 7 bases separated the two germline ends. The CDR3 consists of 13 residues. CDR1 and CDR2 (germline): SGHNT, YYREEE (reference sequence).

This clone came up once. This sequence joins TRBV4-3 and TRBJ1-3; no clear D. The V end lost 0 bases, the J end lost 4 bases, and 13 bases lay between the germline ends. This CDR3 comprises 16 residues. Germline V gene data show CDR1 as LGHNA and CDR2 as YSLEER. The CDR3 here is CASSQDREGPGNTIYF. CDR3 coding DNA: TGCGCCAGCAGCCAAGATAGGGAGGGTCCCGGAAACACCATATATTTT.

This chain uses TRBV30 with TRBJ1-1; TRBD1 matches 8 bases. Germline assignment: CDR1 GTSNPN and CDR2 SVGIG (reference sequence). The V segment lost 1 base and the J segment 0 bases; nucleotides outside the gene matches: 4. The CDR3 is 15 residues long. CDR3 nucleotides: TGTGCCTGGAGTGGGGGACAGGCACTGAACACTGAAGCTTTCTTT. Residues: CAWSGGQALNTEAFF.

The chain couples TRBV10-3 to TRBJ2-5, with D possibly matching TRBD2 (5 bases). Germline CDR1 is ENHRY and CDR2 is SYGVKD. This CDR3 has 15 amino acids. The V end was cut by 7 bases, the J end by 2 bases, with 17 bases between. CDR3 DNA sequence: TGTGCCATCAAACGCGCAGCGGCCTGGCAAGAGACCCAGTACTTC. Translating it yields CAIKRAAAWQETQYF.

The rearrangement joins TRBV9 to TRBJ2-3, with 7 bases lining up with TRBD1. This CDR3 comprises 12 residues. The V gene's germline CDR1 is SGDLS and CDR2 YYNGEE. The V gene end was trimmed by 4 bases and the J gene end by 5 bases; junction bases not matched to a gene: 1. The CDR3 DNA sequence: TGTGCCAGCAGCTACAGGGGAGATACGCAGTATTTT. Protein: CASSYRGDTQYF.